Described below is a single T cell receptor (beta chain) sequence and its context. Its antigen is still unknown. The V end was cut by 0 bases, the J end by 1 base, with 10 bases between. The CDR3 spans 16 residues. CDR1 is SGDLS and CDR2 is YYNGEE in the germline V gene. The source of the sample is a study of cytotoxic CD8 clonotypes in ibrutinib-treated CLL. In the study overall: Patients gave response samples after a median approximately eleven months of treatment, range 6 to 36. Study-level findings and limits: Ibrutinib response saw clonality rise, and progression saw it return toward baseline.

The data were produced by immunoSEQ multiplex PCR, yet TCRdb's version contains in-frame clones alone and is incomplete. This table holds some 80,000 clones, around 75% found once. The sample here was PBMCs, taken after 12 months of ibrutinib treatment. The chain joins TRBV9 to TRBJ2-2; TRBD2 might be the D (6 bases). The sequence was obtained from a human donor with chronic lymphocytic leukemia. The chain's CDR3 is CASSVAARGNTGELFF. CDR3 in DNA: TGTGCCAGCAGCGTAGCTGCGCGGGGGAACACCGGGGAGCTGTTTTTT.